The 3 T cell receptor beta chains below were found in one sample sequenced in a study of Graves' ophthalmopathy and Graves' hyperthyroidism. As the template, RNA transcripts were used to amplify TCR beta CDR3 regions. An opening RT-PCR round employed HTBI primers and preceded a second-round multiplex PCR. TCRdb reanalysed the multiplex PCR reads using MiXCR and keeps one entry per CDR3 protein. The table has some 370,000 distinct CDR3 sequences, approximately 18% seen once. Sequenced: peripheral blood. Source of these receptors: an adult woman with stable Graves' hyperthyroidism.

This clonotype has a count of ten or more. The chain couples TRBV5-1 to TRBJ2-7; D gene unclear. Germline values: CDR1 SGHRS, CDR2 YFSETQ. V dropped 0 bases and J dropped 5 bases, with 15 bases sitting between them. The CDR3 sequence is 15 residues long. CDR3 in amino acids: CASSLERLSRHEQYF. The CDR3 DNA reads TGCGCCAGCAGCTTGGAACGTCTATCACGCCACGAGCAGTACTTC.

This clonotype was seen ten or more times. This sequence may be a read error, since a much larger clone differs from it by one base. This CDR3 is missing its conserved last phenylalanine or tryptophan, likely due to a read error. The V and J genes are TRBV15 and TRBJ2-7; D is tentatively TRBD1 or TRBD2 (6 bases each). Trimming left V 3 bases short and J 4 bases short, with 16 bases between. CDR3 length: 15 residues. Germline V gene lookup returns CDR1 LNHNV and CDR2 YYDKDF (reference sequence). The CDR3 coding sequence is TGTGCCACCAGCAGTAGGGGGGTGGGGTATTACGAGCAGTACCTC. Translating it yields CATSSRGVGYYEQYL.

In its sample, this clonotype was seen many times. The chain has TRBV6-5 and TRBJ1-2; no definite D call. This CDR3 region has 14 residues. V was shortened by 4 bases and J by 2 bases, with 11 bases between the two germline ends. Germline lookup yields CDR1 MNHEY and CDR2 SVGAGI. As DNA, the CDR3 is TGTGCCAGCAGTTCGTACCAATGGAACTATGGCTACACCTTC. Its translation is CASSSYQWNYGYTF.